This TCR beta chain derives from a study of T-cell memory formation after mild COVID-19. Deletions cut 2 bases from V and 6 bases from J, with 11 bases between. The length of the CDR3 is 13 residues. Germline CDR1 and CDR2: SGHRS and YFSETQ. TCRdb redid the calling of the 5' RACE reads with MiXCR, one entry per CDR3 protein. The data hold about 240,000 distinct CDR3 sequences, with around 10% observed a single time. This clonotype was sampled from a young man who had mild COVID-19 (a few samples of this study predate the infection). Cell type and time point are not known. This sequence joins TRBV5-1 and TRBJ2-5; perhaps TRBD2 as D (7 bases). The sample was PBMCs or a T cell subset sorted from them (not recorded which). CDR3 DNA sequence: TGCGCCAGCAGCTTTGAGGGGGGGAAGACCCAGTACTTC. This sequence encodes CASSFEGGKTQYF.